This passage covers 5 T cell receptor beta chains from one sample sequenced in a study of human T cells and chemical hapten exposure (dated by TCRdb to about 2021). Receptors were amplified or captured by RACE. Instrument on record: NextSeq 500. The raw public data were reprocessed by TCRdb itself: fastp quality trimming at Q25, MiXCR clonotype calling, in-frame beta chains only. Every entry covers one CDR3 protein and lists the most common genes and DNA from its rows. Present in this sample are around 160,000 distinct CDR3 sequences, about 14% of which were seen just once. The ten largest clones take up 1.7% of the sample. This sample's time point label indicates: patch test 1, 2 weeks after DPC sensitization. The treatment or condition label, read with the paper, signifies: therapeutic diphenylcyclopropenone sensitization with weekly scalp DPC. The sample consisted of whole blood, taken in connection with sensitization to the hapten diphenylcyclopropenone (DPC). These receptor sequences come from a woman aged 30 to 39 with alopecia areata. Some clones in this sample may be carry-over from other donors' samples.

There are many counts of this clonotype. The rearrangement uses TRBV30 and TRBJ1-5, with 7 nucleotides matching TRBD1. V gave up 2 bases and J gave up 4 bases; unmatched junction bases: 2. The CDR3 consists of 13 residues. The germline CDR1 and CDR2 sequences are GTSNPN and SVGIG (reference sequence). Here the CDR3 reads CAWSKQGNQPQHF. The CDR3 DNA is TGTGCCTGGAGTAAACAGGGGAATCAGCCCCAGCATTTT.

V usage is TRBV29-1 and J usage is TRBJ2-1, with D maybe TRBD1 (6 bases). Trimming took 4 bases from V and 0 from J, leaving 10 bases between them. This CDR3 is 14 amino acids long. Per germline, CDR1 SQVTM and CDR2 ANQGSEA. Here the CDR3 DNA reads TGCAGCGTTGGGGGGCCGAGCTCCTACAATGAGCAGTTCTTC. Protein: CSVGGPSSYNEQFF.

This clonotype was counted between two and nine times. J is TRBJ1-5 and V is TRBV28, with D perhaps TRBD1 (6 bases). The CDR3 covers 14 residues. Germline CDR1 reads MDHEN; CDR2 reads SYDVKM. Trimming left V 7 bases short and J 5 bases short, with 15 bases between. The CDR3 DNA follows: TGTGCCAGCACCCACGGGGGGGCAGATCAGCCCCAGCATTTT. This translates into CASTHGGADQPQHF.

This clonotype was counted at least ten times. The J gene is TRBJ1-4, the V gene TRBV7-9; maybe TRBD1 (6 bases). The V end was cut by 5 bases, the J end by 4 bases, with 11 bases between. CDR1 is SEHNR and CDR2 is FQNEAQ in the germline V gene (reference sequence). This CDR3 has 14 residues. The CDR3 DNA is TGTGCCAGCAGCCCCAACAGGGTTAATGAAAAACTGTTTTTT. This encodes CASSPNRVNEKLFF. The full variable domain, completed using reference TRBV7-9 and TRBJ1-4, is DTGVSQNPRHKITKRGQNVTFRCDPISEHNRLYWYRQTLGQGPEFLTYFQNEAQLEKSRLLSDRFSAERPKGSFSTLEIQRTEQGDSAMYLCASSPNRVNEKLFFGSGTQLSVL.

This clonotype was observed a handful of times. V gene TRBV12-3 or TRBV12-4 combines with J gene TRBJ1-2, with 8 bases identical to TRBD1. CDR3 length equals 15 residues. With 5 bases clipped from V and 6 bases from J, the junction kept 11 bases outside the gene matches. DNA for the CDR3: TGTGCCAGCAGTCTCCCCCCCGGACAGGGTCATGGCTACACCTTC. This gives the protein CASSLPPGQGHGYTF.